This TCR beta chain was profiled in a study of T cell changes during pregnancy in multiple sclerosis. Repertoires were generated with immunoSEQ multiplex PCR, while TCRdb's copy carries only in-frame clones and drops some. This sample has 72,000 or so clones, with 93% found just once. The germline V and J ends were trimmed by 2 bases and 0 bases, with 11 bases remaining between them. This CDR3 has 16 amino acids. CDR1 and CDR2 (germline): MGHRA, YSYEKL. The sample was peripheral blood, taken in the second trimester of pregnancy. The chain carries TRBV4-1 and TRBJ2-1; TRBD2 is a possible D gene (6 bases). The sequence came from a female donor with multiple sclerosis, enrolled in a pregnancy study. Here the CDR3 reads CASSQLMDYSYNEQFF. Here the CDR3 DNA reads TGCGCCAGCAGCCAACTTATGGACTACTCCTACAATGAGCAGTTCTTC.